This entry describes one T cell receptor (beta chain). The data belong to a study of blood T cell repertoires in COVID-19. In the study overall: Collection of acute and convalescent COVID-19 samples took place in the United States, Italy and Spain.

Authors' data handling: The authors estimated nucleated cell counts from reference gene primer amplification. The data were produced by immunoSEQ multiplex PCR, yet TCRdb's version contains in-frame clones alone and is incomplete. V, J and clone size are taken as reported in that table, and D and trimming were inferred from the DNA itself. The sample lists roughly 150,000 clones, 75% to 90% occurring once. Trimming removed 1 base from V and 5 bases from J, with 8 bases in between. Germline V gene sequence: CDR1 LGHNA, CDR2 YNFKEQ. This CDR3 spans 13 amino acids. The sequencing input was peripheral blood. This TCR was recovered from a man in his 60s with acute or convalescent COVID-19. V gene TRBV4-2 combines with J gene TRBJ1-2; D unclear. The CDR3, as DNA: TGTGCCAGCAGCCAAGGCCCGGAGTATGGCTACACCTTC. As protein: CASSQGPEYGYTF.